This T cell receptor (beta chain) appears in the sequencing data of a study of T cell responses to AZD1222 COVID-19 vaccine. Study-level results: Donors were chiefly white British, with a greater number of females, and clonal diversity was perhaps underestimated.

This table comes from immunoSEQ multiplex PCR, and its TCRdb copy is limited to in-frame clones, with some not included. The table records fewer than 75,000 clones, about 85% of them present only once. As regards this clone: No antigen is known for it.

Germline loops: CDR1 SQVTM, CDR2 ANQGSEA. The ends lost 3 bases at V and 4 bases at J; junction bases unmatched: 3. CDR3 length: 13 residues. The starting material was peripheral blood, obtained on day 0 of AZD1222 vaccination. This sequence originates from an adult in good health. The chain employs TRBV29-1 and TRBJ1-2; 9 nucleotides line up with TRBD1. The CDR3 DNA reads TGCAGCGTTGAGGGACAGGGAAGCTATGGCTACACCTTC. Its translation is CSVEGQGSYGYTF.